The 26 T cell receptor beta chains in this list originate from one sample, sequenced in a study of blood T cells in healthy people across ages. A sample-barcoded 5' primer and a J-beta primer mix were used in a second PCR of about 7 to 12 cycles. TCRdb reprocessed the 5' RACE reads with MiXCR, giving one entry per CDR3 protein. The data contain some 1,500,000 distinct CDR3 sequences, less than 45% of them singletons. Material for sequencing was blood. These receptors were obtained from a woman under 30 in good health.

The CDR3 coding sequence is TGCGCCAGCAGCTCGGCCAGCTCTCTCTACGAGCAGTACTTC. Protein product: CASSSASSLYEQYF. The gene calls are TRBV5-1 and TRBJ2-7; D gene unclear. CDR1 is SGHRS, CDR2 YFSETQ, per germline. The length of the CDR3 is 14 residues. V was clipped by 3 bases and J by 3 bases, with 13 bases between them.

The chain joins TRBV20-1 to TRBJ1-2; possibly TRBD1 for D (5 bases). Germline CDR1 reads DFQATT; CDR2 reads SNEGSKA (reference sequence). Between the trimmed V and J ends, which lost 5 bases and 9 bases, there was a span of 16 bases. This CDR3 is built from 12 residues. CDR3 DNA sequence: TGCAGTGCTCTCGCCCCGCGGGGACGCTACACCTTC. Its translation: CSALAPRGRYTF.

This chain connects TRBV14 to TRBJ2-3, with D possibly matching TRBD1 (6 bases). CDR1 is SGHDN and CDR2 is FVKESK in the germline V gene. V was shortened by 6 bases and J by 1 base, with 14 bases between the two germline ends. The CDR3 totals 15 residues. DNA of the CDR3: TGTGCCAGCAGGGACCTACAGGGAGGCACAGATACGCAGTATTTT. Translating it yields CASRDLQGGTDTQYF.

This chain joins TRBV2 and TRBJ1-6; TRBD1 matches at 7 bases. The CDR3 spans 17 residues. Germline assignment: CDR1 SNHLY and CDR2 FYNNEI. V lost 6 bases to trimming and J lost 0 bases; unmatched junction nucleotides: 8. The CDR3 nucleotides read TGTGCCAGCAGAGGGACAGCTATGAGCTCCTATAATTCACCCCTCCACTTT. Translated: CASRGTAMSSYNSPLHF. The entire variable domain, with the rest obtained from reference TRBV2 and TRBJ1-6, is as follows: EPEVTQTPSHQVTQMGQEVILRCVPISNHLYFYWYRQILGQKVEFLVSFYNNEISEKSEIFDDQFSVERPDGSNFTLKIRSTKLEDSAMYFCASRGTAMSSYNSPLHFGNGTRLTVT.

The chain is built from TRBV27 and TRBJ1-2; weak D call: TRBD1 (5 bases). This CDR3 spans 15 amino acids. The germline gives CDR1 MNHEY, CDR2 SMNVEV (reference sequence). V was clipped by 2 bases and J by 4 bases, with 14 bases between them. The CDR3, as DNA: TGTGCCAGCAGTTTAGTAGGCAGGGACCCCTATGGCTACACCTTC. This sequence encodes CASSLVGRDPYGYTF.

This clonotype was picked up a small number of times. CDR3 coding DNA: TGTGCCATCAGTGAGGCGTATAGCAATCAGCCCCAGCATTTT. It is translated as CAISEAYSNQPQHF. This chain joins TRBV10-3 and TRBJ1-5; D call uncertain. The CDR3 runs to 14 residues. The germline V and J ends were trimmed by 2 bases and 0 bases, with 5 bases remaining between them. The germline gives CDR1 ENHRY, CDR2 SYGVKD.

The chain couples TRBV20-1 to TRBJ2-5; no clear D gene. The CDR3 consists of 14 residues. Germline V CDR1 and CDR2: DFQATT, SNEGSKA (reference sequence). The germline V and J ends were trimmed by 0 bases and 5 bases, with 13 bases remaining between them. CDR3 loop: CSARDEGYMETQYF. DNA of the CDR3: TGCAGTGCTAGAGATGAAGGTTATATGGAGACCCAGTACTTC.

The rearrangement uses TRBV12-3 or TRBV12-4 and TRBJ2-7; maybe TRBD2 (6 bases). Trimming removed 8 bases at V and 3 bases at J, with 14 bases between. CDR3 length: 13 residues. The CDR3 DNA sequence: TGTGCCAGCCAAATACGGGGACTCTACGAGCAGTACTTC. It codes for CASQIRGLYEQYF.

The genes are TRBV11-2 and TRBJ2-5; weak D call: TRBD2 (5 bases). The CDR3 extends over 16 amino acids. The V gene lost 4 bases and the J gene lost 4 bases, with 19 bases spanning the gap. Germline loops: CDR1 SGHAT, CDR2 FQNNGV. The CDR3 region is CASSSGPAGLGETQYF. The CDR3 DNA is TGTGCCAGCAGCTCGGGCCCGGCGGGCTTGGGAGAGACCCAGTACTTC.

The V and J genes are TRBV29-1 and TRBJ2-7, with D possibly matching TRBD1 (6 bases). With the DNA end fitting TRBJ2-5 better, the J assignment may be wrong. The CDR3 sequence is 12 residues long. Germline CDR1 reads SQVTM; CDR2 reads ANQGSEA. This CDR3 is CSVELRGETQYF. CDR3 coding DNA: TGCAGCGTTGAACTCAGGGGTGAGACCCAGTACTTC.

The rearrangement joins TRBV5-1 to TRBJ2-3, with TRBD1 identical over 8 bases. CDR1 and CDR2 from the germline V gene are SGHRS and YFSETQ. This CDR3 is 17 amino acids long. The trim removed 4 bases at V and 2 bases at J, leaving 12 bases unmatched. The CDR3 sequence: CASSLLPGQGVTDTQYF. CDR3 nucleotide sequence: TGCGCCAGCAGCCTCCTTCCCGGACAGGGAGTCACAGATACGCAGTATTTT. The full variable domain, in which reference TRBV5-1 and TRBJ2-3 provide the parts outside the CDR3, is KAGVTQTPRYLIKTRGQQVTLSCSPISGHRSVSWYQQTPGQGLQFLFEYFSETQRNKGNFPGRFSGRQFSNSRSEMNVSTLELGDSALYLCASSLLPGQGVTDTQYFGPGTRLTVL.

The chain carries TRBV5-5 and TRBJ2-7; no clear D gene. There are 14 residues in the CDR3. Trimming left V 7 bases short and J 2 bases short, with 16 bases between. CDR1 and CDR2 from the germline V gene are SGHKS and YYEKEE (reference sequence). The CDR3 sequence: CASGDATATYEQYF. The CDR3 nucleotides are TGTGCCAGCGGAGACGCGACGGCTACCTACGAGCAGTACTTC.

This clonotype was counted only a few times. The chain has TRBV6-6 and TRBJ1-2; no definite D call. The germline gives CDR1 MNHNY, CDR2 SVGAGI (reference sequence). The length of the CDR3 is 12 residues. Trimming stripped 2 bases from V and 8 bases from J, with 9 bases between. As DNA, the CDR3 is TGTGCCAGCAGTTACCTGACGGGAGGCTACACCTTC. Translation: CASSYLTGGYTF.

This sequence joins TRBV6-2 or TRBV6-3 and TRBJ1-1; D remains ambiguous. Germline values: CDR1 MNHEY, CDR2 SVGEGT. Deletions cut 2 bases from V and 11 bases from J, with 15 bases between. The length of the CDR3 is 13 residues. Here the CDR3 reads CASSYGLALTAFF. CDR3 bases: TGTGCCAGCAGTTACGGCTTGGCGTTGACCGCTTTCTTT.

The chain uses TRBV4-3 and TRBJ2-3, with 9 bases identical to TRBD2. CDR1 LGHNA and CDR2 YSLEER come from the germline V gene. V shed 4 bases, J shed 2 bases, and the junction held 10 bases outside the gene matches. This CDR3 is built from 17 residues. The CDR3, as DNA: TGCGCCAGCAGCCCGACCCCACAGCGGGGGGTCACAGATACGCAGTATTTT. Residues: CASSPTPQRGVTDTQYF.

This clonotype has a handful of counts. V is TRBV4-3 and J is TRBJ2-1; D uncertain. V shed 1 base and J shed 0 bases, with 13 bases lying between them. This CDR3 is built from 17 residues. Looked up from germline, CDR1 is LGHNA and CDR2 is YSLEER. DNA of the CDR3: TGCGCCAGCAGCCAAGGTTCCCCCCTGAACTCCTACAATGAGCAGTTCTTC. Translated: CASSQGSPLNSYNEQFF.

In its sample, this clonotype was seen a few times. The chain joins TRBV20-1 to TRBJ2-5; tentative D call: TRBD2 (6 bases). This CDR3 region has 14 residues. CDR1 and CDR2 from the germline V gene are DFQATT and SNEGSKA (reference sequence). The V end was cut by 0 bases, the J end by 5 bases, with 13 bases between. Written as DNA, the CDR3 is TGCAGTGCTAGAGAAAGACTAGGCAGGGAGACCCAGTACTTC. Amino acids: CSARERLGRETQYF.

V usage is TRBV20-1 and J usage is TRBJ2-7; 12 bases align to TRBD2. The CDR3 loop spans 12 amino acids. Germline CDR1 DFQATT, CDR2 SNEGSKA (reference sequence). In nucleotides, the CDR3 is TGCAGCGGACTAGCGGGACCCTACGAGCAGTACTTC. Protein: CSGLAGPYEQYF.

The rearrangement joins TRBV9 to TRBJ2-1, with D perhaps given as TRBD1 or TRBD2 (5 bases each). The length of the CDR3 is 15 residues. The V gene lost 1 base and the J gene lost 5 bases, with 13 bases spanning the gap. CDR1 is SGDLS, CDR2 YYNGEE, per germline. The CDR3 is CASSVSAGSNNEQFF. The CDR3, as DNA: TGTGCCAGCAGCGTAAGTGCAGGGAGCAACAATGAGCAGTTCTTC.

The rearrangement links TRBV24-1 to TRBJ2-1; 14 nucleotides agree with TRBD2. The CDR3 has 14 amino acids. Germline trimming cut 8 bases from V and 7 bases from J; bases unmatched to any gene: 3. Germline V CDR1 and CDR2: KGHDR, SFDVKD. The CDR3 DNA sequence: TGTGCCACCATGGGGACTAGCGGGAGTAATGAGCAGTTCTTC. Amino acid sequence: CATMGTSGSNEQFF.

The genes are TRBV12-3 or TRBV12-4 and TRBJ1-1; the D is unclear. This CDR3 has 14 amino acids. V dropped 3 bases and J dropped 0 bases, with 8 bases sitting between them. CDR3 in amino acids: CASSFRHLNTEAFF. The CDR3 DNA reads as TGTGCCAGCAGTTTCCGGCACTTGAACACTGAAGCTTTCTTT.

This clonotype appeared many times. The chain combines TRBV6-2 or TRBV6-3 with TRBJ1-1, with unresolved D. The V gene's germline CDR1 is MNHEY and CDR2 SVGEGT. The ends were cut back, 0 bases at V and 4 bases at J, with 3 bases in the middle. CDR3 length: 12 residues. The chain's CDR3 is CASSYSRTEAFF. CDR3 in DNA: TGTGCCAGCAGTTACTCTCGCACTGAAGCTTTCTTT.

Of note for this clonotype: A junction boundary mismatches the germline segment, possibly from a read error. The chain carries TRBV7-9 and TRBJ2-7; TRBD1 agrees at 8 bases. CDR3 size: 14 residues. Germline-derived CDR1 and CDR2 are SEHNR and FQNEAQ (reference sequence). Here the CDR3 reads CAISLRGTGYEQYF. CDR3 coding DNA: TGTGCCATCAGCTTAAGGGGGACAGGCTACGAGCAGTACTTC. Using reference TRBV7-9 and TRBJ2-7 for the parts outside the CDR3, the full variable domain is DTGVSQNPRHKITKRGQNVTFRCDPISEHNRLYWYRQTLGQGPEFLTYFQNEAQLEKSRLLSDRFSAERPKGSFSTLEIQRTEQGDSAMYLCAISLRGTGYEQYFGPGTRLTVT.

The rearrangement uses TRBV5-5 and TRBJ2-5; possible D gene TRBD2, 5 bases. CDR1 SGHKS and CDR2 YYEKEE come from the germline V gene (reference sequence). The CDR3 spans 16 residues. Trimming took off 2 bases at V and 5 bases at J, with 19 bases between the two ends. CDR3 sequence (DNA): TGTGCCAGCAGCTTTACTTCTAGAGGGCTTAGCGAGACCCAGTACTTC. The encoded protein is CASSFTSRGLSETQYF.

V gene TRBV7-2 combines with J gene TRBJ2-5; 10 bases match TRBD1. The J call may not be correct, given that the DNA end is closer to TRBJ2-7. Germline V CDR1 and CDR2: SGHTA, FQGNSA. This CDR3 is built from 15 residues. The CDR3 DNA reads as TGTGCCAGCAGCTTAGTCGACAGGGGGCTAAGCGAGCAGTACTTC. As protein: CASSLVDRGLSEQYF.

This chain joins TRBV5-1 and TRBJ2-2, with TRBD1 matching 10 bases. The germline V gene encodes CDR1 SGHRS and CDR2 YFSETQ. V lost 2 bases and J lost 3; bases outside the gene matches: 10. The CDR3 sequence is 18 residues long. CDR3 amino acids: CASSLSGTGAVDTGELFF. For the CDR3, the DNA is TGCGCCAGCAGCTTATCCGGGACAGGGGCAGTTGACACCGGGGAGCTGTTTTTT.